The rows below give T cell receptor beta chains drawn from one sample of a study of T cell responses to AZD1222 COVID-19 vaccine. Clones were read by immunoSEQ multiplex PCR, and TCRdb kept only the in-frame ones, dropping some. This table holds fewer than 150,000 clones, 70% to 90% found once. The input for sequencing was peripheral blood, taken on day 0 of AZD1222 vaccination. These receptors all stem from an adult in good health. The CDR3 runs from the conserved cysteine through the conserved F or W. A D gene is named only where the DNA matches it firmly. The size field is filled for only some rows; it gives once, few, many or a size class.

J gene	D gene	V gene	clone size	CDR3 protein	CDR3 DNA
TRBJ1-1	-	TRBV7-3	-	CASSLQSSTEAFF	TGTGCCAGCAGCTTACAATCGAGCACTGAAGCTTTCTTT
TRBJ1-1	TRBD1	TRBV9	-	CATERTGAYSEAFF	TGTGCCACTGAGAGAACAGGGGCTTACTCTGAAGCTTTCTTT
TRBJ2-7	TRBD1	TRBV4-2	once	CASSRSGTATSYEQYF	TGTGCCAGCAGCCGCTCGGGGACAGCGACTTCCTACGAGCAGTACTTC
TRBJ2-2	TRBD2	TRBV2	once	CASSFRERGLGELFF	TGTGCCAGCAGTTTCCGGGAGCGGGGGCTGGGGGAGCTGTTTTTT
TRBJ2-7	-	TRBV7-2	-	CASSLAQPEQYF	TGTGCCAGCAGCTTAGCCCAACCTGAGCAGTACTTC
TRBJ1-2	-	TRBV21-1	-	CASSKVTGVYGYTF	TGTGCCAGCAGCAAAGTGACAGGGGTCTATGGCTACACCTTC
TRBJ1-2	TRBD1	TRBV27	-	CASSDRATYGYTF	TGTGCCAGCAGCGACAGGGCTACCTATGGCTACACCTTC
TRBJ1-6	TRBD1	TRBV7-9	-	CASSKGGGHSPLHF	TGTGCCAGCAGCAAAGGGGGCGGGCATTCACCCCTCCACTTT
TRBJ2-2	-	TRBV6-1	few	CASSEAETGELFF	TGTGCCAGCAGTGAAGCGGAAACCGGGGAGCTGTTTTTT
TRBJ1-4	-	TRBV7-9	-	CASSLGSPNEKLFF	TGTGCCAGCAGCTTAGGTAGTCCGAATGAAAAACTGTTTTTT
TRBJ1-1	-	TRBV2	-	CARAGTEEAFF	TGTGCCAGGGCCGGGACGGAAGAAGCTTTCTTT
TRBJ2-5	TRBD2	TRBV7-2	-	CASSLVSGGGETQYF	TGTGCCAGCAGCTTGGTTAGCGGGGGTGGAGAGACCCAGTACTTC
TRBJ2-1	TRBD1	TRBV2	-	CASSGQGLTYNEQFF	TGTGCCAGCAGTGGACAGGGATTGACCTACAATGAGCAGTTCTTC
TRBJ2-1	TRBD1	TRBV2	few	CASSAWDRTIEQFF	TGTGCCAGCAGTGCTTGGGACAGAACTATTGAGCAGTTCTTC
TRBJ1-3	-	TRBV3-1/TRBV3-2	once	CASSRGTDSGNTIYF	TGTGCCAGCAGCCGGGGCACCGACTCTGGAAACACCATATATTTT
TRBJ2-3	TRBD2	TRBV9	-	CASSVNAGTSATSTDTQYF	TGTGCCAGCAGCGTTAACGCTGGGACTAGCGCTACTAGCACAGATACGCAGTATTTT
TRBJ1-6	TRBD1	TRBV10-3	-	CAIRGTVSPLHF	TGTGCCATCAGGGGGACAGTTTCACCCCTCCACTTT
TRBJ1-1	-	TRBV10-1	-	CASRTTEAFF	TGCGCCAGCAGGACAACTGAAGCTTTCTTT
TRBJ2-5	TRBD2	TRBV28	-	CAGSGGKETQYF	TGTGCCGGCAGCGGGGGGAAAGAGACCCAGTACTTC
TRBJ2-5	-	TRBV7-2	-	CASSLSQGSEETQYF	TGTGCCAGCAGCTTGAGTCAGGGGTCGGAGGAGACCCAGTACTTC